The present entry profiles one T cell receptor beta chain with its context. Its antigen is not identified. The TCR beta CDR3 regions underwent amplification using RNA transcripts as the source. First-round RT-PCR with HTBI primers amplified the TCR CDR3 region. TCRdb itself ran the multiplex PCR reads through MiXCR, one entry per CDR3 protein. This sample yields hundreds of thousands of distinct CDR3 sequences, of which around 45% are seen a single time; about 7.9% belongs to the top ten. The hyperthyroidism patients had all been newly diagnosed, and their disease duration was under 2 months. Their ages ranged from 18 to 65 years. Used for diagnoses were clinical symptoms, serum thyroxine and TRAb, thyroid ultrasound and orbital computed tomography. Germline loops: CDR1 DFQATT, CDR2 SNEGSKA (reference sequence). This CDR3 is built from 13 residues. Deletions cut 6 bases from V and 5 bases from J, with 17 bases between.

This entry belongs to a study of T cells in Graves' hyperthyroidism and ophthalmopathy. General study findings and limits: Ophthalmopathy was distinguished from stable hyperthyroidism by 13 V-J signatures. Most thyroid clonotypes that were expanded above 0.001 also turned up in blood.

Sequencing was carried out using peripheral blood or thyroid tissue (not recorded which). The TCR was taken from a woman between 18 and 29 years old with Graves' hyperthyroidism. V gene TRBV20-1 combines with J gene TRBJ2-7; either TRBD1 or TRBD2 may supply D (5 bases each). DNA of the CDR3: TGCAGTGCCGTTGCAGGGAGTTCCAACGAGCAGTACTTC. This translates into CSAVAGSSNEQYF.